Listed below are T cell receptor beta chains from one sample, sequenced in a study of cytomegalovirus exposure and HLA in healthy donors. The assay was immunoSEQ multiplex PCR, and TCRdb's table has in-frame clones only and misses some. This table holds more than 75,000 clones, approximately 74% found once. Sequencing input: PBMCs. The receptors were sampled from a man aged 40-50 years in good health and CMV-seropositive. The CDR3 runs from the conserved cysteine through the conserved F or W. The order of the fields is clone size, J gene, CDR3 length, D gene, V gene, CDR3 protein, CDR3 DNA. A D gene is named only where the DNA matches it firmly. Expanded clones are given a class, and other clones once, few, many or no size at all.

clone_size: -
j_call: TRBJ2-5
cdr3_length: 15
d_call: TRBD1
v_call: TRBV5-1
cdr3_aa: CASSLRDRGRETQYF
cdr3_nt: TGCGCCAGCAGCTTGAGGGACAGGGGACGGGAGACCCAGTACTTC

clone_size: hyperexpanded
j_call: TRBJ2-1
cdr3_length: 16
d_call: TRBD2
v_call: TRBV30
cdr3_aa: CAWSVQTSGPPDEQFF
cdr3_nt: TGTGCCTGGAGTGTCCAAACTAGCGGCCCTCCAGATGAGCAGTTCTTC

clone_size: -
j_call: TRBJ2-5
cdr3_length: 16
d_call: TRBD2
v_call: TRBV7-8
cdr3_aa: CASSLVLAGVGETQYF
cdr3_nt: TGTGCCAGCAGCTTAGTCCTAGCGGGAGTCGGGGAGACCCAGTACTTC

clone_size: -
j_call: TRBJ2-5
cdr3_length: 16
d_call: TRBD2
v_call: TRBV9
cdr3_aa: CASSVGTSGIQETQYF
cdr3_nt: TGTGCCAGCAGCGTAGGCACTAGCGGGATCCAAGAGACCCAGTACTTC

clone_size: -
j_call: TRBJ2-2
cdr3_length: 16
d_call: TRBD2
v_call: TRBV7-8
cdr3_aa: CASSSRTGTSGGELFF
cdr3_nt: TGTGCCAGCAGCTCCCGGACCGGGACTAGCGGGGGGGAGCTGTTTTTT

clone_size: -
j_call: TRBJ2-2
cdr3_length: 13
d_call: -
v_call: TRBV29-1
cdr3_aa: CSVDFSNTGELFF
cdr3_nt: TGCAGCGTTGACTTTTCGAACACCGGGGAGCTGTTTTTT

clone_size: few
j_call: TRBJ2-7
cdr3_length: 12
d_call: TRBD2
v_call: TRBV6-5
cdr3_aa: CASWGGWEEQYF
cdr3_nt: TGTGCCAGTTGGGGGGGGTGGGAAGAGCAGTACTTC

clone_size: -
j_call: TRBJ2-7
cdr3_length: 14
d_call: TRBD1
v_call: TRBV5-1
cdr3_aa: CASSGTGLVYEQYF
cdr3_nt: TGCGCCAGCAGCGGGACAGGGTTGGTCTACGAGCAGTACTTC

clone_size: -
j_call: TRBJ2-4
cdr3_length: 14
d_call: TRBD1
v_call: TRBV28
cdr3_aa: CASSSGQEVNIQYF
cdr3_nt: TGTGCCAGCAGTTCCGGACAGGAAGTAAACATTCAGTACTTC

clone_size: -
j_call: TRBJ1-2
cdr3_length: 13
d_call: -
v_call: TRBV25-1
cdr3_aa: CASSREANYGYTF
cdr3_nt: TGTGCCAGCAGTCGAGAAGCTAACTATGGCTACACCTTC

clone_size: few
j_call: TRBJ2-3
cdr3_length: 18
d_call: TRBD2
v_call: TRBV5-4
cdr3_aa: CASSQDGGSGGAKDTQYF
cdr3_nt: TGCGCCAGCAGCCAAGACGGGGGGAGCGGGGGGGCAAAAGATACGCAGTATTTT

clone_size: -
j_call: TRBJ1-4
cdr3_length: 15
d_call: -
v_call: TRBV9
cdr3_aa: CASSAYREGGEKLFF
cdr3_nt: TGTGCCAGCAGCGCATACAGGGAGGGAGGCGAAAAACTGTTTTTT

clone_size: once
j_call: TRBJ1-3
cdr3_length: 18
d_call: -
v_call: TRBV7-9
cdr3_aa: CASSPRTAFLSSGNTIYF
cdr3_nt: TGTGCCAGCAGCCCGCGGACAGCTTTCCTGAGCTCTGGAAACACCATATATTTT

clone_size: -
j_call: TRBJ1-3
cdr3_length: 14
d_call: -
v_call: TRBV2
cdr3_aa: CASSVSAVGNTIYF
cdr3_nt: TGTGCCAGCAGTGTGTCGGCGGTAGGAAACACCATATATTTT

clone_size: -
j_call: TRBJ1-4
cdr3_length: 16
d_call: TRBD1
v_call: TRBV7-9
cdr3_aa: CASSLLGQAEGEKLFF
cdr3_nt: TGTGCCAGCAGCCTGTTGGGACAGGCAGAAGGTGAAAAACTGTTTTTT

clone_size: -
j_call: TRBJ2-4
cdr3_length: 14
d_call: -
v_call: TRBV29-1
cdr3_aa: CSVETGEGKNIQYF
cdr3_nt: TGCAGCGTTGAGACAGGGGAGGGGAAAAACATTCAGTACTTC

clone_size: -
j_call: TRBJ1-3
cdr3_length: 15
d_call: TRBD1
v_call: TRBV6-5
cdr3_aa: CASSSGQGRRVTIYF
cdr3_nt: TGTGCCAGCAGTTCCGGACAGGGGCGGCGGGTCACCATATATTTT

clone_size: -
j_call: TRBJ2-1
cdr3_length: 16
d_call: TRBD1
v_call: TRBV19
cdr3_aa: CASSILGDRGINEQFF
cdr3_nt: TGTGCCAGTAGTATACTCGGGGACAGGGGAATCAATGAGCAGTTCTTC

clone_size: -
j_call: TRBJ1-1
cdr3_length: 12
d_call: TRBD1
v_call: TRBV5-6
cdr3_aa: CASTLGQGEAFF
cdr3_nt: TGTGCCAGCACCCTCGGACAGGGTGAAGCTTTCTTT

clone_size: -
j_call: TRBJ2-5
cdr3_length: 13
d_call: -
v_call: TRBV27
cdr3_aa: CASSFIRGETQYF
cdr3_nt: TGTGCCAGCAGTTTTATCCGGGGAGAGACCCAGTACTTC

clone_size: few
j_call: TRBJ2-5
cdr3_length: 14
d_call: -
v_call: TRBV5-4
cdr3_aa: CASSPPSGQETQYF
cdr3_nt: TGTGCCAGCAGCCCACCGTCGGGCCAAGAGACCCAGTACTTC